What follows is one T cell receptor (beta chain) and its context. The antigen is unknown. Primers: 60 Vbeta forward and 13 Jbeta reverse. Sequenced by immunoSEQ multiplex PCR; TCRdb stores in-frame clones only, minus some. The data show more than 80,000 clones, with about 78% seen just once and 5.9% held by the top ten. This specimen comes from a study of cytomegalovirus exposure and HLA in healthy donors. The CDR3 is made up of 13 amino acids. V was pared by 5 bases and J by 5 bases, with 10 bases between. Study-wide results and caveats: TCR beta V segments were, for the most part, productive about 87% or about 30% of the time in an earlier analysis. There were under 200 TCR beta chains listed as cytomegalovirus-associated.

The V call is TRBV6-7, the J call TRBJ1-3; possible D gene TRBD1, 5 bases. TRBV6-7 is an ORF for which the function is uncertain. Sequencing was done on a sample of PBMCs. This sequence originates from a young man in good health and CMV-seropositive. The DNA of the CDR3 is TGTGCCAGCAGTGCCGACAGAAGAAACACCATATATTTT. This gives the protein CASSADRRNTIYF.